The 17 T cell receptor beta chains given below trace back to one sample, sequenced in a study of blood T cell repertoires in COVID-19. Only in-frame clones appear in the TCRdb table, and some are missing; sequencing was by immunoSEQ multiplex PCR. The sample records under 200,000 clones, around 85% being singletons. Sequencing was done on a sample of peripheral blood. All receptors derive from a man in his 60s with COVID-19, enrolled during active disease.

This chain connects TRBV11-2 to TRBJ2-5, with D unresolved. Germline CDR1 reads SGHAT; CDR2 reads FQNNGV. Trimming left V 1 base short and J 4 bases short, with 7 bases between. The CDR3 extends over 13 amino acids. The CDR3 loop is CASSLAVPETQYF. The CDR3 nucleotides read TGTGCCAGCAGCTTAGCGGTCCCAGAGACCCAGTACTTC.

The rearrangement joins TRBV5-1 to TRBJ2-1; 8 bases are shared with TRBD1. The CDR3 is 16 amino acids. Germline values: CDR1 SGHRS, CDR2 YFSETQ. V was pared by 4 bases and J by 0 bases, with 6 bases of the junction left unmatched. DNA of the CDR3: TGCGCCAGCAGCAGGAGGGACAGGAGCTCCTACAATGAGCAGTTCTTC. Amino acids: CASSRRDRSSYNEQFF.

This rearrangement joins TRBV5-5 to TRBJ2-1, with 8 bases lining up with TRBD2. Germline V gene lookup returns CDR1 SGHKS and CDR2 YYEKEE (reference sequence). This CDR3 is 16 amino acids long. The V and J ends lost 0 bases and 4 bases, in that order; junction bases with no gene match: 6. CDR3 loop: CASSLEGGRTYNEQFF. CDR3 nucleotide sequence: TGTGCCAGCAGCTTGGAAGGCGGGAGGACTTACAATGAGCAGTTCTTC.

This chain joins TRBV28 and TRBJ1-1; D gene ambiguous. Trimming removed 10 bases from V and 0 bases from J, with 15 bases in between. CDR1 and CDR2 (germline): MDHEN, SYDVKM. CDR3 length equals 14 residues. The CDR3 DNA reads TGTGCCACGCATTTTTCGCGAATGAACACTGAAGCTTTCTTT. It encodes CATHFSRMNTEAFF.

The chain is built from TRBV28 and TRBJ1-3, with 8 bases that match TRBD1. CDR1 and CDR2 (germline): MDHEN, SYDVKM. The V segment lost 6 bases and the J segment 2 bases; nucleotides outside the gene matches: 6. This CDR3 has 15 residues. The CDR3 bases are TGTGCCAGCAGAAGTCAGGGGGCCGCTGGAAACACCATATATTTT. The encoded protein is CASRSQGAAGNTIYF.

The chain uses TRBV7-2 and TRBJ1-2, with D possibly being TRBD1 (6 bases). CDR1 is SGHTA and CDR2 is FQGNSA in the germline V gene. CDR3 length equals 15 residues. The V end lost 5 bases, the J end lost 4 bases, and 17 bases lay between the germline ends. The CDR3 nucleotides read TGTGCCAGCAGCCCGGTGGGGGGGCCGGCCTATGGCTACACCTTC. It specifies CASSPVGGPAYGYTF.

The chain combines TRBV7-2 with TRBJ1-2; 10 bases are shared with TRBD1. CDR3 length: 14 amino acids. The V gene end was trimmed by 6 bases and the J gene end by 5 bases; junction bases not matched to a gene: 6. Per germline, CDR1 SGHTA and CDR2 FQGNSA. The CDR3 DNA follows: TGTGCCAGCAGTCCTCCGGGACAGGGGTATGGCTACACCTTC. Amino acid sequence: CASSPPGQGYGYTF.

The chain employs TRBV3-1 (or the pseudogene TRBV3-2) and TRBJ1-1, with a weak D call TRBD1 (5 bases). CDR1 and CDR2 (germline): LGHDT, YNNKEL (reference sequence). The CDR3 contains 12 residues. With 6 bases removed from V and 8 bases from J, the gap between germline ends came to 13 bases. The CDR3 reads CASSLKGVEAFF. The CDR3 nucleotides are TGTGCCAGCAGTCTTAAAGGGGTAGAAGCTTTCTTT.

This chain joins TRBV7-2 and TRBJ1-4; possible D gene TRBD1, 6 bases. Trimming took off 2 bases at V and 8 bases at J, with 12 bases between the two ends. CDR1 and CDR2 from the germline V gene are SGHTA and FQGNSA. This CDR3 is built from 14 residues. The DNA for the CDR3 is TGTGCCAGCAGCTTAACAGGGTTAGGCGAAAAACTGTTTTTT. Translating it yields CASSLTGLGEKLFF.

This clone was seen a handful of times. The same CDR3 can be traced to other DNA sequences in this sample. CDR3 in DNA: TGTGCCAGCAGGCGCGACAGGGGTTTCTCCTACGAGCAGTACTTC. Its translation: CASRRDRGFSYEQYF. The chain uses TRBV28 and TRBJ2-7, with 8 bases lining up with TRBD1. Germline V gene lookup returns CDR1 MDHEN and CDR2 SYDVKM. Losses at the gene ends were 6 bases for V and 0 bases for J; bases not matched to a gene: 7. The CDR3 sequence is 15 residues long.

The rearrangement uses TRBV2 and TRBJ1-4; D possibly corresponds to TRBD1 (6 bases). Trimming left V 2 bases short and J 8 bases short, with 15 bases between. The CDR3 runs 15 residues. Germline CDR1 reads SNHLY; CDR2 reads FYNNEI. CDR3 DNA: TGTGCCAGCAGTGAACGGCAGGGGAGGGTGGAAAAACTGTTTTTT. Residues: CASSERQGRVEKLFF.

The V and J genes are TRBV5-1 and TRBJ1-6, with D perhaps matching TRBD1 (6 bases). This CDR3 is 14 amino acids long. Germline values: CDR1 SGHRS, CDR2 YFSETQ. V was trimmed by 4 bases and J by 5 bases, leaving 10 bases between them. The CDR3 DNA is TGCGCCAGCAGCGAGGGACACAATAATTCACCCCTCCACTTT. It specifies CASSEGHNNSPLHF.

This chain uses TRBV7-7 with TRBJ1-3; D gene unclear. The V end lost 0 bases, the J end lost 3 bases, and 9 bases lay between the germline ends. CDR3 size: 15 residues. Germline CDR1 is SSHAT and CDR2 is FNYEAQ (reference sequence). The CDR3 reads CASSLAWGGGNTIYF. The CDR3 coding sequence is TGTGCCAGCAGCTTAGCTTGGGGAGGTGGAAACACCATATATTTT. Using reference TRBV7-7 and TRBJ1-3 for the parts outside the CDR3, the full variable domain is GAGVSQSPRYKVTKRGQDVTLRCDPISSHATLYWYQQALGQGPEFLTYFNYEAQPDKSGLPSDRFSAERPEGSISTLTIQRTEQRDSAMYRCASSLAWGGGNTIYFGEGSWLTVV.

V is TRBV7-9 and J is TRBJ1-1; no definite D call. From germline, CDR1 is SEHNR and CDR2 FQNEAQ (reference sequence). This CDR3 is built from 15 residues. Trimming removed 7 bases at V and 0 bases at J, with 15 bases between. CDR3 amino acids: CASNPVQNMNTEAFF. CDR3 DNA: TGTGCCAGCAACCCCGTACAGAATATGAACACTGAAGCTTTCTTT.

This clone was recorded once. V and J are TRBV7-9 and TRBJ1-2, with 7 bases fitting TRBD1. The length of the CDR3 is 15 residues. The trim removed 5 bases at V and 8 bases at J, leaving 14 bases unmatched. Looked up from germline, CDR1 is SEHNR and CDR2 is FQNEAQ (reference sequence). As DNA, the CDR3 is TGTGCCAGCAGCCCCCAGGGTCGACAGGGCGAGGGCTACACCTTC. Protein sequence: CASSPQGRQGEGYTF.

This clone was seen only a few times. The gene calls are TRBV12-3 or TRBV12-4 and TRBJ2-1; tentative D call: TRBD1 (5 bases). This CDR3 has 13 residues. V was clipped by 3 bases and J by 9 bases, with 12 bases between them. The CDR3 here is CASSFQGRSEQFF. In nucleotides, the CDR3 is TGTGCCAGCAGTTTTCAGGGCCGGAGTGAGCAGTTCTTC.

The chain carries TRBV19 and TRBJ1-5; 7 bases line up with TRBD1. The germline gives CDR1 LNHDA, CDR2 SQIVND (reference sequence). This CDR3 region has 13 residues. V shed 5 bases and J 7 bases; nucleotides not matched to a gene: 5. CDR3 in DNA: TGTGCCAGTAGTTGGGACAGCCTCCAGCCCCAGCATTTT. Translating it yields CASSWDSLQPQHF.